Following are 20 T cell receptor beta chains from one sample sequenced in a study of cytomegalovirus exposure and HLA in healthy donors. The PCR was carried out with 60 Vbeta primers and 13 Jbeta primers. Libraries were prepared by immunoSEQ multiplex PCR; TCRdb keeps only in-frame clonotypes and omits some of them. The sample lists 130,000 or so clones; around four fifths were seen once. Sequences were obtained from PBMCs. All receptors derive from a male donor in good health and CMV-seronegative.

The rearrangement uses TRBV29-1 and TRBJ2-3; tentative D call: TRBD1 (5 bases). CDR1 and CDR2 from the germline V gene are SQVTM and ANQGSEA. Trimming took 7 bases from V and 2 from J, leaving 16 bases between them. CDR3 size: 14 residues. This CDR3 is CSARLGANTDTQYF. CDR3 sequence (DNA): TGCAGCGCCCGGTTAGGGGCGAACACAGATACGCAGTATTTT.

This sequence joins TRBV11-3 and TRBJ2-3; tentative D call: TRBD2 (6 bases). With 1 base removed from V and 1 base from J, the gap between germline ends came to 6 bases. From germline, CDR1 is SGHNT and CDR2 YENEEA. CDR3 length: 14 residues. The CDR3 loop is CASSLAGGTDTQYF. The DNA for the CDR3 is TGTGCCAGCAGCTTAGCGGGAGGCACAGATACGCAGTATTTT.

This rearrangement joins TRBV19 to TRBJ2-3; 10 bases fit TRBD1. CDR3 length equals 19 residues. Unmatched junction bases numbered 16, after V lost 6 bases and J lost 1 base. CDR1 and CDR2 from the germline V gene are LNHDA and SQIVND (reference sequence). The CDR3 loop is CASSGRDRGTSRGTDTQYF. The CDR3, as DNA: TGTGCCAGTAGCGGCCGGGACAGGGGAACTAGTAGGGGCACAGATACGCAGTATTTT.

This chain links TRBV30 with TRBJ2-7; a weak D match, TRBD2 (6 bases). V was pared by 2 bases and J by 3 bases, with 8 bases between. Germline loops: CDR1 GTSNPN, CDR2 SVGIG (reference sequence). The CDR3 loop spans 12 amino acids. The CDR3 DNA is TGTGCCTGGAGTCGGGGAGGCTACGAGCAGTACTTC. Residues: CAWSRGGYEQYF. The entire variable domain, with the rest obtained from reference TRBV30 and TRBJ2-7, is as follows: SQTIHQWPATLVQPVGSPLSLECTVEGTSNPNLYWYRQAAGRGLQLLFYSVGIGQISSEVPQNLSASRPQDRQFILSSKKLLLSDSGFYLCAWSRGGYEQYFGPGTRLTVT.

This rearrangement joins TRBV11-2 to TRBJ1-2, with TRBD1 matching 8 bases. J gave up 7 bases and V 5 bases, and 9 bases lay outside the gene matches. Germline values: CDR1 SGHAT, CDR2 FQNNGV. The CDR3 runs to 14 residues. CDR3: CASSRDRGEGGYTF. The DNA for the CDR3 is TGTGCCAGCAGCCGTGACAGGGGAGAGGGTGGCTACACCTTC.

The V and J genes are TRBV4-3 and TRBJ1-3; no definite D call. CDR3 length: 17 amino acids. The germline V gene has CDR1 LGHNA and CDR2 YSLEER. The V end lost 1 base, the J end lost 0 bases, and 13 bases lay between the germline ends. The CDR3 loop is CASSQGGGGVSGNTIYF. CDR3 in DNA: TGCGCCAGCAGCCAAGGGGGAGGAGGAGTCTCTGGAAACACCATATATTTT.

The chain combines TRBV27 with TRBJ2-2; 9 bases map to TRBD2. The CDR3 is 17 residues long. The V gene end was trimmed by 2 bases and the J gene end by 3 bases; junction bases not matched to a gene: 7. Looked up from germline, CDR1 is MNHEY and CDR2 is SMNVEV (reference sequence). The CDR3 loop is CASSLVAGVIYTGELFF. The CDR3 coding sequence is TGTGCCAGCAGTTTAGTAGCGGGGGTGATATACACCGGGGAGCTGTTTTTT.

The chain uses TRBV5-1 and TRBJ1-4; D unclear. This CDR3 has 13 amino acids. The germline V and J ends were trimmed by 2 bases and 2 bases, with 4 bases remaining between them. CDR1 is SGHRS, CDR2 YFSETQ, per germline. CDR3 sequence: CASSLETNEKLFF. CDR3 DNA: TGCGCCAGCAGCTTAGAGACTAATGAAAAACTGTTTTTT.

This sequence joins TRBV7-2 and TRBJ2-5; 14 bases map to TRBD2. The CDR3 consists of 18 residues. Germline trimming cut 7 bases from V and 4 bases from J; bases unmatched to any gene: 14. Germline CDR1 SGHTA, CDR2 FQGNSA. This CDR3 reads CASTASGLAGGLGETQYF. The CDR3, as DNA: TGTGCCAGCACCGCGAGCGGACTAGCGGGGGGCTTGGGAGAGACCCAGTACTTC.

The chain has TRBV27 and TRBJ2-5; 10 nucleotides match TRBD1. The CDR3 is 17 residues long. CDR1 MNHEY and CDR2 SMNVEV come from the germline V gene (reference sequence). The ends lost 4 bases at V and 6 bases at J; junction bases unmatched: 14. The CDR3 sequence: CASSSTRQGALTKTQYF. CDR3 coding DNA: TGTGCCAGCAGTTCCACCCGACAGGGGGCGCTGACAAAGACCCAGTACTTC.

As to this clone: The sample has other DNA sequences that encode this CDR3 too. The J gene is TRBJ1-6, the V gene TRBV7-9, with D possibly matching TRBD1 (6 bases). V lost 6 bases, J lost 8 bases, and 11 bases lay in between. Germline V lookup: CDR1 SEHNR, CDR2 FQNEAQ (reference sequence). The CDR3 has 13 residues. The CDR3 DNA reads as TGTGCCAGCAGTGGACAGCCCGATTCACCCCTCCACTTT. Translated, it gives CASSGQPDSPLHF.

This chain links TRBV29-1 with TRBJ2-1; 9 bases agree with TRBD2. V trimming: 5 bases; J trimming: 4 bases; junction bases outside the gene matches: 9. Germline V gives CDR1 SQVTM, CDR2 ANQGSEA. The CDR3 length is 15 residues. The CDR3 DNA is TGCAGCGTTACACGAGGGACTAGCTTATACAATGAGCAGTTCTTC. Its protein is CSVTRGTSLYNEQFF.

This clone was detected once. The chain joins TRBV11-1 to TRBJ2-1; TRBD1 matches at 8 bases. V lost 4 bases, J lost 8 bases, and 10 bases stayed unmatched. Per the germline V gene, CDR1 is SGHAT and CDR2 is FQDESV (reference sequence). The CDR3 is 15 amino acids. The CDR3 sequence: CASSSLDRGGDEQFF. The CDR3 DNA reads as TGTGCCAGCAGCTCACTCGACAGGGGTGGCGATGAGCAGTTCTTC. Using reference TRBV11-1 and TRBJ2-1 for the parts outside the CDR3, the full variable domain is EAEVAQSPRYKITEKSQAVAFWCDPISGHATLYWYRQILGQGPELLVQFQDESVVDDSQLPKDRFSAERLKGVDSTLKIQPAELGDSAMYLCASSSLDRGGDEQFFGPGTRLTVL.

This clone has just a few counts. The V gene is TRBV28, the J gene TRBJ1-2; the match to TRBD1 covers 7 bases. The germline gives CDR1 MDHEN, CDR2 SYDVKM. Unmatched junction bases numbered 5, after V lost 7 bases and J lost 3 bases. CDR3 length: 13 amino acids. CDR3 nucleotides: TGTGCCAGCACCCTGGGACAGTACTATGGCTACACCTTC. It codes for CASTLGQYYGYTF.

The rearrangement links TRBV15 to TRBJ2-3; 8 bases line up with TRBD1. Germline CDR1 is LNHNV and CDR2 is YYDKDF (reference sequence). CDR3 length: 13 residues. The V and J ends lost 1 base and 6 bases, in that order; junction bases with no gene match: 0. In DNA form, the CDR3 reads TGTGCCACCAGCAGAGGGACAGGGGATACGCAGTATTTT. This encodes CATSRGTGDTQYF.

V gene TRBV6-5 combines with J gene TRBJ2-7; D gene uncertain. Germline V lookup: CDR1 MNHEY, CDR2 SVGAGI. V was trimmed by 0 bases and J by 1 base, leaving 7 bases between them. CDR3 length equals 14 residues. CDR3 residues: CASSYSGPSYEQYF. The CDR3, as DNA: TGTGCCAGCAGTTACTCGGGCCCGTCCTACGAGCAGTACTTC.

This chain joins TRBV7-9 and TRBJ2-1; 7 bases match TRBD1. The CDR3 loop spans 16 amino acids. The V gene end was trimmed by 4 bases and the J gene end by 2 bases; junction bases not matched to a gene: 8. The germline gives CDR1 SEHNR, CDR2 FQNEAQ (reference sequence). CDR3 loop: CASSSPRQGPYNEQFF. DNA of the CDR3: TGTGCCAGCAGCTCACCACGACAGGGTCCCTACAATGAGCAGTTCTTC.

In this sample, this clone turned up a few times. The chain combines TRBV6-6 with TRBJ1-2; D gene unclear. V lost 0 bases, J lost 1 base, and 6 bases lay in between. Germline lookup yields CDR1 MNHNY and CDR2 SVGAGI (reference sequence). This CDR3 contains 14 residues. CDR3: CASSYSEFNYGYTF. CDR3 coding DNA: TGTGCCAGCAGTTACTCGGAGTTTAACTATGGCTACACCTTC.

This clone was seen once. This rearrangement joins TRBV29-1 to TRBJ1-1, with D possibly being TRBD1 (6 bases). Germline V CDR1 and CDR2: SQVTM, ANQGSEA. There are 16 residues in the CDR3. V lost 4 bases and J lost 5, with 23 bases in between. The CDR3 nucleotides are TGCAGCGTTGTCGGCCTCTTCACTCAGGGGAAGACTGAAGCTTTCTTT. It yields the protein CSVVGLFTQGKTEAFF.

The rearrangement links TRBV5-1 to TRBJ1-4, with 12 bases identical to TRBD1. The germline CDR1 and CDR2 sequences are SGHRS and YFSETQ. The CDR3 covers 16 residues. V gave up 7 bases and J gave up 6 bases; unmatched junction bases: 10. CDR3 sequence reads: CASRRGQGAIDEKLFF. In DNA, the CDR3 is TGCGCCAGCCGCAGGGGACAGGGGGCGATTGATGAAAAACTGTTTTTT.